What follows are 30 T cell receptor beta chains derived from one specimen sequenced in a study of naive and memory T cell subsets. Amplification of ligated cDNA took four PCR rounds with SP2 and nested alpha and beta constant primers. Via MiXCR, TCRdb re-called the 5' RACE reads, giving one row per CDR3 protein. Seen here are 50,000 or so distinct CDR3 sequences, 7% to 8.5% observed once, and the top ten hold 9.7%. An oligonucleotide containing a UMI was ligated to the 3' end of TCR cDNA. All receptors come from a male donor in good health.

This clonotype was observed many times. The chain is built from TRBV20-1 and TRBJ2-1, with D perhaps TRBD2 (6 bases). Germline CDR1 reads DFQATT; CDR2 reads SNEGSKA (reference sequence). Trimming pared 4 bases from V and 0 bases from J, leaving 13 bases between. The CDR3 consists of 15 residues. The CDR3 region is CSATLGGSSYNEQFF. In DNA form, the CDR3 reads TGCAGTGCTACCCTGGGGGGTAGCTCCTACAATGAGCAGTTCTTC.

There are many counts of this clonotype. The chain links TRBV3-1 to TRBJ2-3; D remains unclear. This CDR3 has 14 amino acids. Germline V CDR1 and CDR2: LGHDT, YNNKEL (reference sequence). Trimming shortened V by 7 bases and J by 9 bases, and 20 bases separated the two germline ends. CDR3 region: CASTPYESSLTQYF. CDR3 in DNA: TGTGCCAGCACCCCCTATGAGAGCAGTTTAACGCAGTATTTT.

The rearrangement joins TRBV5-6 to TRBJ2-5; D is unclear. CDR1 is SGHDT, CDR2 YYEEEE, per germline. V was trimmed by 0 bases and J by 5 bases, leaving 11 bases between them. The CDR3 has 14 amino acids. CDR3 DNA sequence: TGTGCCAGCAGCTTGGCAGCCTCTATGGAGACCCAGTACTTC. Protein sequence: CASSLAASMETQYF.

This clonotype has at least ten counts. This rearrangement joins TRBV7-2 to TRBJ2-7, with 8 bases matching TRBD2. Unmatched junction bases numbered 9, after V lost 2 bases and J lost 6 bases. The CDR3 totals 15 residues. Germline V gene sequence: CDR1 SGHTA, CDR2 FQGNSA. Here the CDR3 reads CASSLNPGRGGEQYF. The DNA for the CDR3 is TGTGCCAGCAGCTTAAACCCGGGACGGGGGGGCGAGCAGTACTTC.

This clonotype was seen ten or more times. The chain recombines TRBV6-5 with TRBJ2-5; D is ambiguous. Trimming left V 0 bases short and J 4 bases short, with 9 bases between. CDR3 size: 14 residues. Germline CDR1 and CDR2: MNHEY and SVGAGI. The CDR3, as DNA: TGTGCCAGCAGTTACTCAGGGCAGCTAGAGACCCAGTACTTC. It specifies CASSYSGQLETQYF.

This clonotype was counted between two and nine times. The chain uses TRBV6-1 and TRBJ2-2; D remains unclear. Germline CDR1 and CDR2: MNHNS and SASEGT. The V and J ends lost 5 bases and 7 bases respectively, with 11 bases between them. CDR3 length equals 13 residues. The CDR3 sequence is CASSLAIFGELFF. CDR3 nucleotides: TGTGCCAGCAGTCTCGCTATTTTCGGGGAGCTGTTTTTT.

This clonotype was recorded a few times. V and J are TRBV7-9 and TRBJ2-7; 11 bases agree with TRBD2. After removal of 6 bases from V and 0 bases from J, the junction contained 10 bases not matched to a gene. CDR1 and CDR2 from the germline V gene are SEHNR and FQNEAQ (reference sequence). The CDR3 loop spans 17 amino acids. CDR3: CASSPGLAGKSSYEQYF. CDR3 bases: TGTGCCAGCAGTCCTGGACTAGCGGGCAAGAGCTCCTACGAGCAGTACTTC.

This clonotype came up a few times. V gene TRBV4-1 combines with J gene TRBJ2-7, with TRBD1 matching over 8 bases. The CDR3 loop spans 15 amino acids. The J segment lost 5 bases and the V segment lost 1 base, leaving 7 bases of the junction unmatched. The germline gives CDR1 MGHRA, CDR2 YSYEKL. CDR3 sequence reads: CASSQVGQDPHEQYF. The CDR3 nucleotides read TGCGCCAGCAGCCAAGTGGGACAGGATCCCCACGAGCAGTACTTC.

This clonotype was seen repeatedly, ten times or more. V gene TRBV29-1 combines with J gene TRBJ2-5; D perhaps matches TRBD1 (5 bases). The CDR3 covers 13 residues. Per the germline V gene, CDR1 is SQVTM and CDR2 is ANQGSEA. V lost 8 bases to trimming and J lost 4 bases, with 17 bases between them. CDR3 protein: CSSDGQGGETQYF. CDR3 nucleotides: TGCAGCAGTGACGGGCAGGGTGGAGAGACCCAGTACTTC.

This clonotype was seen many times. The chain employs TRBV7-8 and TRBJ2-7, with TRBD1 as a possible D gene (6 bases). Trimming left V 6 bases short and J 5 bases short, with 14 bases between. Per germline, CDR1 SGHVS and CDR2 FQNEAQ. The CDR3 runs to 13 residues. Here the CDR3 DNA reads TGTGCCAGCAGATATAACCAGGGGAACGAGCAGTACTTC. It encodes CASRYNQGNEQYF. The whole variable domain, remainder taken from reference TRBV7-8 and TRBJ2-7, is GAGVSQSPRYKVAKRGQDVALRCDPISGHVSLFWYQQALGQGPEFLTYFQNEAQLDKSGLPSDRFFAERPEGSVSTLKIQRTQQEDSAVYLCASRYNQGNEQYFGPGTRLTVT.

The chain joins TRBV30 to TRBJ2-2; a possible D gene is TRBD1 (6 bases). This CDR3 has 15 amino acids. Germline V gene sequence: CDR1 GTSNPN, CDR2 SVGIG (reference sequence). Trimming removed 0 bases at V and 6 bases at J, with 14 bases between. The chain's CDR3 is CAWSVLQGEAGELFF. The CDR3 coding sequence is TGTGCCTGGAGTGTTCTACAGGGTGAGGCCGGGGAGCTGTTTTTT.

This clonotype was detected many times. The J gene is TRBJ1-2, the V gene TRBV9; 7 bases are a match to TRBD1. The CDR3 is 16 amino acids. Looked up from germline, CDR1 is SGDLS and CDR2 is YYNGEE. The junction had 11 bases not matched to a gene; V was cut back by 0 bases and J by 6 bases. CDR3: CASSVDIPGGVDGYTF. The CDR3 nucleotides read TGTGCCAGCAGCGTAGACATACCAGGGGGAGTTGATGGCTACACCTTC.

This clonotype has ten or more counts. The chain carries TRBV29-1 and TRBJ1-2; the D gene is possibly TRBD1 (5 bases). V was trimmed by 3 bases and J by 0 bases, leaving 26 bases between them. The CDR3 has 19 amino acids. Germline CDR1 reads SQVTM; CDR2 reads ANQGSEA. The CDR3 DNA is TGCAGCGTTGATAGGAAACCGGGACCCGAGTGGAGACCTAACTATGGCTACACCTTC. This translates into CSVDRKPGPEWRPNYGYTF.

This clonotype was counted ten times or more. V usage is TRBV5-1 and J usage is TRBJ2-7; TRBD1 matches 9 bases. With 4 bases clipped from V and 7 bases from J, the junction kept 9 bases outside the gene matches. This CDR3 has 14 amino acids. The germline V gene encodes CDR1 SGHRS and CDR2 YFSETQ. CDR3 amino acids: CASSQGQGFGEQYF. In DNA form, the CDR3 reads TGCGCCAGCAGCCAGGGACAGGGATTTGGTGAGCAGTACTTC.

The chain recombines TRBV6-6 with TRBJ2-7, with 7 bases fitting TRBD2. This CDR3 is built from 15 residues. V lost 5 bases, J lost 5 bases, and 12 bases stayed unmatched. The germline gives CDR1 MNHNY, CDR2 SVGAGI (reference sequence). CDR3 protein: CASSNRREGEHEQYF. DNA of the CDR3: TGTGCCAGCAGTAACCGGAGGGAGGGAGAGCACGAGCAGTACTTC.

This clonotype was counted at least ten times. The chain couples TRBV5-1 to TRBJ2-1; possible D gene TRBD2, 5 bases. The CDR3 contains 15 residues. The germline V gene encodes CDR1 SGHRS and CDR2 YFSETQ. V shed 4 bases and J shed 0 bases, with 11 bases lying between them. The CDR3 spells CASSPSGSSYNEQFF. CDR3 nucleotide sequence: TGCGCCAGCAGCCCGAGCGGTAGCTCCTACAATGAGCAGTTCTTC.

V gene TRBV20-1 combines with J gene TRBJ1-2, with 7 nucleotides matching TRBD1. This CDR3 spans 14 amino acids. Germline CDR1 is DFQATT and CDR2 is SNEGSKA (reference sequence). J gave up 7 bases and V 6 bases, and 14 bases lay outside the gene matches. As DNA, the CDR3 is TGCAGTGCAACCGGACAGGAGCATTCCTCTGGCTACACCTTC. It yields the protein CSATGQEHSSGYTF.

Only a few counts were recorded for this clonotype. The chain employs TRBV7-9 and TRBJ2-6; D is possibly TRBD2 (5 bases). Looked up from germline, CDR1 is SEHNR and CDR2 is FQNEAQ (reference sequence). The CDR3 spans 15 residues. V gave up 6 bases and J gave up 6 bases, with 15 bases separating them. The CDR3 coding sequence is TGTGCCAGCAGGTCGGGATCTCCATCGGCCAACGTCCTGACTTTC. It specifies CASRSGSPSANVLTF.

This sequence joins TRBV4-1 and TRBJ2-1; the match to TRBD1 covers 7 bases. CDR3 size: 17 residues. From germline, CDR1 is MGHRA and CDR2 YSYEKL. The V segment lost 0 bases and the J segment 7 bases; nucleotides outside the gene matches: 12. The CDR3 reads CASSQDGPPGQINEQFF. DNA of the CDR3: TGCGCCAGCAGCCAAGATGGTCCGCCGGGACAGATTAATGAGCAGTTCTTC.

The V and J genes are TRBV6-5 and TRBJ1-3; D not resolved. With 0 bases removed from V and 0 bases from J, the gap between germline ends came to 9 bases. Germline loops: CDR1 MNHEY, CDR2 SVGAGI. The CDR3 runs to 16 residues. As DNA, the CDR3 is TGTGCCAGCAGTTACTCGTCGGCCCCCTCTGGAAACACCATATATTTT. Protein: CASSYSSAPSGNTIYF.

This clonotype was picked up a small number of times. The V call is TRBV7-9, the J call TRBJ1-1, with no clear D. Germline CDR1 and CDR2: SEHNR and FQNEAQ (reference sequence). CDR3 size: 14 residues. Deletions cut 5 bases from V and 4 bases from J, with 14 bases between. The CDR3 region is CASSINTGVTEAFF. Written as DNA, the CDR3 is TGTGCCAGCAGCATTAACACGGGTGTCACTGAAGCTTTCTTT.

This clonotype was recorded a few times. In nucleotides, the CDR3 is TGTGCCAGCAGCCTCCGGGGTGGGGAGACCCAGTACTTC. Protein product: CASSLRGGETQYF. The chain is built from TRBV3-1 and TRBJ2-5, with TRBD2 as a possible D gene (5 bases). CDR1 LGHDT and CDR2 YNNKEL come from the germline V gene (reference sequence). Trimming took 4 bases from V and 5 from J, leaving 11 bases between them. This CDR3 region has 13 residues.

This clonotype has a count of ten or more. J is TRBJ2-1 and V is TRBV6-5; 8 bases map to TRBD2. The CDR3 loop spans 15 amino acids. CDR1 is MNHEY, CDR2 SVGAGI, per germline. The J segment lost 0 bases and the V segment lost 8 bases, leaving 6 bases of the junction unmatched. CDR3 sequence reads: CASRERGSSYNEQFF. CDR3 nucleotide sequence: TGTGCCAGCCGAGAGCGGGGGAGCTCCTACAATGAGCAGTTCTTC.

Ten or more counts support this clonotype. V usage is TRBV20-1 and J usage is TRBJ2-3; D is perhaps TRBD1 (6 bases). Between the trimmed V and J ends, which lost 6 bases and 6 bases, there was a span of 16 bases. The length of the CDR3 is 13 residues. Germline CDR1 reads DFQATT; CDR2 reads SNEGSKA (reference sequence). In nucleotides, the CDR3 is TGCAGTGCCAAGATGGCTAGGGGGGATACGCAGTATTTT. This gives the protein CSAKMARGDTQYF.

This clonotype was seen a few times. This chain joins TRBV19 and TRBJ1-5, with 11 nucleotides matching TRBD1. The CDR3 is made up of 18 amino acids. J gave up 0 bases and V 2 bases, and 6 bases lay outside the gene matches. Germline CDR1 is LNHDA and CDR2 is SQIVND (reference sequence). In DNA, the CDR3 is TGTGCCAGTAGTATAACCCGGACAGGGGGCATTAGCAATCAGCCCCAGCATTTT. Its translation is CASSITRTGGISNQPQHF.

V is TRBV28 and J is TRBJ2-7, with 13 bases aligning to TRBD2. Germline V gene lookup returns CDR1 MDHEN and CDR2 SYDVKM. CDR3 length equals 15 residues. The V segment lost 5 bases and the J segment 7 bases; nucleotides outside the gene matches: 8. Here the CDR3 reads CASSPLAGGPGEQYF. DNA of the CDR3: TGTGCCAGCAGTCCACTAGCGGGAGGGCCGGGGGAGCAGTACTTC.

This clonotype turned up a few times. V usage is TRBV25-1 and J usage is TRBJ2-1; TRBD1 agrees at 8 bases. CDR1 and CDR2 from the germline V gene are MGHDK and SYGVNS. CDR3 length equals 12 residues. The junction had 7 bases not matched to a gene; V was cut back by 8 bases and J by 10 bases. CDR3 protein: CASATGGREQFF. The DNA of the CDR3 is TGTGCCAGCGCTACAGGGGGGAGAGAGCAGTTCTTC. The complete variable domain, with remaining parts taken from reference TRBV25-1 and TRBJ2-1, reads EADIYQTPRYLVIGTGKKITLECSQTMGHDKMYWYQQDPGMELHLIHYSYGVNSTEKGDLSSESTVSRIRTEHFPLTLESARPSHTSQYLCASATGGREQFFGPGTRLTVL.

This clonotype was observed a few times. This sequence joins TRBV7-8 and TRBJ2-1; no reliable D call. CDR1 and CDR2 (germline): SGHVS, FQNEAQ. CDR3 size: 15 residues. The germline V and J ends were trimmed by 0 bases and 0 bases, with 6 bases remaining between them. The CDR3: CASSLAGSSYNEQFF. The CDR3 DNA reads as TGTGCCAGCAGCTTAGCGGGAAGCTCCTACAATGAGCAGTTCTTC.

This clonotype was recorded a few times. The V and J genes are TRBV27 and TRBJ2-5, with a tentative D call TRBD1 (5 bases). CDR1 is MNHEY, CDR2 SMNVEV, per germline (reference sequence). The V gene lost 6 bases and the J gene lost 5 bases, with 19 bases spanning the gap. The CDR3 length is 15 residues. The CDR3 region has the DNA TGTGCCAGCAGGTCCGGGTGGCAGGGCCGGGAGACCCAGTACTTC. Residues: CASRSGWQGRETQYF.

V usage is TRBV5-8 and J usage is TRBJ1-2, with 7 bases lining up with TRBD1. With 2 bases clipped from V and 2 bases from J, the junction kept 3 bases outside the gene matches. Germline assignment: CDR1 SGHTS and CDR2 YDEGEE. The CDR3 is made up of 14 amino acids. The CDR3 is CASSFLQGNYGYTF. CDR3 DNA sequence: TGTGCCAGCAGCTTTTTACAGGGGAACTATGGCTACACCTTC.